This is a list of T cell receptor beta chains from one sample in a study of cytomegalovirus exposure and HLA in healthy donors. Data came from immunoSEQ multiplex PCR; TCRdb stores just in-frame clones and leaves some out. The table has about 83,000 clones, about four fifths seen once; the top ten hold around 2%. The sequencing sample was made of PBMCs. These receptors were taken from a woman aged 25-40 years in good health and CMV-seronegative. The CDR3 runs from the conserved cysteine through the conserved F or W. A D gene is named only where the DNA matches it firmly. Clone sizes are given selectively: once, few, many, or a class where the clone is expanded.

d_gene	j_gene	v_gene	abundance	CDR3nt	CDR3aa
.	TRBJ1-1	TRBV4-2	.	TGTGCCAGCAGCCAAGAAATTGGGGCCGTGAAGCTTGAAGCTTTCTTT	CASSQEIGAVKLEAFF
TRBD1	TRBJ2-1	TRBV5-1	.	TGCGCCAGCAGCTCCGTACAGGGGGTAAAGAATGAGCAGTTCTTC	CASSSVQGVKNEQFF
TRBD1	TRBJ1-4	TRBV5-1	.	TGCGCCAGCAGCTACAGGGGGGAAAAACTGTTTTTT	CASSYRGEKLFF
TRBD2	TRBJ2-1	TRBV7-2	once	TGTGCCAGCAGCTCGCCGACTAGCGGGATCGGCGGTGAGCAGTTCTTC	CASSSPTSGIGGEQFF
TRBD1	TRBJ1-2	TRBV28	.	TGTGCCAGCAGGTCGCCGGGACAGGGGTTGGAGTATGGCTACACCTTC	CASRSPGQGLEYGYTF
TRBD2	TRBJ2-7	TRBV19	few	TGTGCCAGTAGCCGAGGACTAGCGGGAGGCAGCTCCTACGAGCAGTACTTC	CASSRGLAGGSSYEQYF
TRBD1	TRBJ2-7	TRBV27	.	TGTGCCAGCAGTTCCGGGACAGGGGGGCCGGAGGAGCAGTACTTC	CASSSGTGGPEEQYF
.	TRBJ2-1	TRBV27	.	TGTGCCAGCAGTTTACGGCAGGGTAGACCCGAGCAGTTCTTC	CASSLRQGRPEQFF
.	TRBJ2-7	TRBV2	.	TGTGCCAGCAGTAGACAGCTCTCCTACGAGCAGTACTTC	CASSRQLSYEQYF
TRBD1	TRBJ2-4	TRBV5-4	few	TGTGCCAGCAGCTCTACCGGGACAGGAAAAAACATTCAGTACTTC	CASSSTGTGKNIQYF
.	TRBJ1-1	TRBV7-9	.	TGTGCCAGCAGCCCGTCGGTTTTTGAAGCTTTCTTT	CASSPSVFEAFF
.	TRBJ2-2	TRBV27	.	TGTGCCAGCAGTTCTACGTCGCGGGGAAACACCGGGGAGCTGTTTTTT	CASSSTSRGNTGELFF
.	TRBJ2-7	TRBV7-2	.	TGTGCCAGCAGCTTAGTGACCAGCGTTCATTACTTC	CASSLVTSVHYF
.	TRBJ1-3	TRBV10-2	.	TGCGCCAGCAGTGAGTCGGAGGATTCTGGAAACACCATATATTTT	CASSESEDSGNTIYF
TRBD1	TRBJ1-1	TRBV19	.	TGTGCCAGTACCCGGACAGGGCTGAACACTGAAGCTTTCTTT	CASTRTGLNTEAFF
TRBD2	TRBJ2-3	TRBV28	.	TGTGCCAGCTCCCCGGGCGGGAGAGGTGCAGATACGCAGTATTTT	CASSPGGRGADTQYF
TRBD2	TRBJ2-3	TRBV7-8	.	TGTGCCAGCAGCCGCCGGACTAGCGCCACAGATACGCAGTATTTT	CASSRRTSATDTQYF
TRBD1	TRBJ1-2	TRBV7-6	.	TGTGCCAGCAGCTTACCAGGGGGCAATGGCTACACCTTC	CASSLPGGNGYTF
TRBD1	TRBJ2-7	TRBV6-5	.	TGTGCCAGCTCTGTGCCAGGGGGCCACGAGCAGTACTTC	CASSVPGGHEQYF
TRBD2	TRBJ2-5	TRBV4-2	.	TGTGCCAGCAGCCCTACGGGGGGGAGCCTCCGGGAGACCCAGTACTTC	CASSPTGGSLRETQYF